The rows below give T cell receptor beta chains drawn from one sample of a study of lymphopenia after photon versus proton radiotherapy. Sequencing used immunoSEQ multiplex PCR; TCRdb keeps in-frame clones, though not all of them. The sample holds around 30,000 clones, over 75% seen once. The source material was peripheral blood, sampled from a patient treated with proton-based radiotherapy. The receptors were gathered from a woman in her 70s with pancreatic cancer. Both conserved end residues are trimmed from each CDR3.

v_gene: TRBV5-4; j_gene: TRBJ2-1; CDR3aa: ASGYNEQF
v_gene: TRBV11-1; j_gene: TRBJ1-2; CDR3aa: ASSLAQDSYGYT
v_gene: TRBV28; j_gene: TRBJ2-6; CDR3aa: ASSPQRGGSGANVLT
v_gene: TRBV25-1; j_gene: TRBJ1-1; CDR3aa: ASSESKISNTEAF
v_gene: TRBV11-2; j_gene: TRBJ1-1; CDR3aa: ASKLGGNTEAF
v_gene: TRBV5-1; j_gene: TRBJ1-3; CDR3aa: ASSLRTGSGNTIY
v_gene: TRBV5-5; j_gene: TRBJ1-1; CDR3aa: ASSLVQWNTEAF
v_gene: TRBV4-2; j_gene: TRBJ2-7; CDR3aa: ASSQFGGVGLEQY
v_gene: TRBV19; j_gene: TRBJ1-2; CDR3aa: ASSVVTGAGEGYT
v_gene: TRBV7-3; j_gene: TRBJ2-3; CDR3aa: ASSLRSSPDTQY
v_gene: TRBV28; j_gene: TRBJ1-2; CDR3aa: ASSLMTGQGYT
v_gene: TRBV30; j_gene: TRBJ1-1; CDR3aa: AWSPGGPEAF
v_gene: TRBV27; j_gene: TRBJ2-1; CDR3aa: APHGGTSGKYNEQF
v_gene: TRBV15; j_gene: TRBJ2-1; CDR3aa: ATSRVPGGQSRNEQF
v_gene: TRBV7-9; j_gene: TRBJ2-1; CDR3aa: ASSPRRTSGSNEQF
v_gene: TRBV7-2; j_gene: TRBJ2-1; CDR3aa: ASSLGQGRTYNEQF
v_gene: TRBV2; j_gene: TRBJ2-2; CDR3aa: ASSGVRSNTGELF
v_gene: TRBV20-1; j_gene: TRBJ2-7; CDR3aa: SARWGDEQY
v_gene: TRBV19; j_gene: TRBJ2-2; CDR3aa: ASSRPVAGETGELF
v_gene: TRBV7-3; j_gene: TRBJ2-1; CDR3aa: ASSLVVAGGSNEQF
v_gene: TRBV25-1; j_gene: TRBJ2-7; CDR3aa: ASSELGTSESYEQY
v_gene: TRBV25-1; j_gene: TRBJ1-1; CDR3aa: ASSHLLGPGSGTEAF
v_gene: TRBV30; j_gene: TRBJ2-7; CDR3aa: AWRVSGSHSYEQY
v_gene: TRBV4-1; j_gene: TRBJ1-3; CDR3aa: ASSQLQVARSGNTIY
v_gene: TRBV29-1; j_gene: TRBJ1-1; CDR3aa: SVVRETVNTEAF
v_gene: TRBV11-3; j_gene: TRBJ1-1; CDR3aa: ASSLEGLEAF
v_gene: TRBV5-1; j_gene: TRBJ2-7; CDR3aa: ASSVSGRAIIYEQY
v_gene: TRBV28; j_gene: TRBJ1-5; CDR3aa: ASSSSSSNQPQH
v_gene: TRBV7-9; j_gene: TRBJ1-2; CDR3aa: ASSLGGTGGYT
v_gene: TRBV28; j_gene: TRBJ2-7; CDR3aa: ASRDRGRGFSYEQY
v_gene: TRBV9; j_gene: TRBJ2-7; CDR3aa: ASSVTSGSYEQY
v_gene: TRBV5-1; j_gene: TRBJ2-1; CDR3aa: ASSGIRENNEQF
v_gene: TRBV12-1; j_gene: TRBJ1-3; CDR3aa: ASSSARRPYSGNTIY
v_gene: TRBV9; j_gene: TRBJ2-7; CDR3aa: ASSDRDRTYEQY
v_gene: TRBV19; j_gene: TRBJ2-1; CDR3aa: ASRVGGSYNEQF
v_gene: TRBV27; j_gene: TRBJ1-1; CDR3aa: ASSSSRPTPGQGMNTEAF
v_gene: TRBV29-1; j_gene: TRBJ1-2; CDR3aa: SVEGYRGAYGYT
v_gene: TRBV28; j_gene: TRBJ1-2; CDR3aa: ASSLGGRGSVYT
v_gene: TRBV2; j_gene: TRBJ1-1; CDR3aa: ATIHKARTEAF
v_gene: TRBV7-2; j_gene: TRBJ2-2; CDR3aa: ASSYAGQTGELF
v_gene: TRBV5-1; j_gene: TRBJ2-1; CDR3aa: ASRTDSSGGYNEQF
v_gene: TRBV27; j_gene: TRBJ1-5; CDR3aa: ASSLTGGGNQPQH
v_gene: TRBV6-5; j_gene: TRBJ1-5; CDR3aa: ASSQDRGRQPQH
v_gene: TRBV19; j_gene: TRBJ1-1; CDR3aa: ASSIGTGQKEAF
v_gene: TRBV30; j_gene: TRBJ2-7; CDR3aa: AWATLSGSVNEQY
v_gene: TRBV6-1; j_gene: TRBJ2-2; CDR3aa: ASSEGLGQAGELF
v_gene: TRBV5-1; j_gene: TRBJ2-6; CDR3aa: ASSPGQGWANVLT
v_gene: TRBV7-8; j_gene: TRBJ2-2; CDR3aa: ASSLVPAGELF
v_gene: TRBV28; j_gene: TRBJ1-2; CDR3aa: ASSVIGRATNYGYT
v_gene: TRBV28; j_gene: TRBJ1-1; CDR3aa: ASEVNQREAF
v_gene: TRBV11-2; j_gene: TRBJ2-5; CDR3aa: ASRATVEETQY
v_gene: TRBV6-1; j_gene: TRBJ1-5; CDR3aa: ASSELGTNSNQPQH